The source of this T cell receptor (beta chain) is a study of cytomegalovirus exposure and HLA in healthy donors. In the case of this clone: No antigen is known for it.

Study-wide points: Follow-up analysis later connected one missense variant in DCLRE1C with trimming of TCR beta V- and J-genes. For most TCR beta V segments, an earlier analysis put the productive rate at about 90% or about 30% of the time.

As for the donors, each was a healthy bone marrow donor. With 60 Vbeta and 13 Jbeta primers, the PCR was carried out. Generated by immunoSEQ multiplex PCR, the TCRdb table keeps only in-frame clones and is missing some. Seen here are 55,000 to 70,000 clones, approximately 80% observed once, and the top ten hold about 4%. The germline CDR1 and CDR2 sequences are KGHSH and LQKENI. CDR3 length equals 15 residues. Trimming cost V 6 bases and J 1 base; bases outside gene matches: 7. Sequencing was performed on PBMCs. V gene TRBV18 combines with J gene TRBJ2-3, with 7 bases lining up with TRBD2. This sequence was found in a woman in her thirties or forties in good health and CMV-seronegative. CDR3 amino acids: CASSPALAGTDTQYF. CDR3 nucleotides: TGTGCCAGCTCGCCCGCTCTAGCGGGCACAGATACGCAGTATTTT.